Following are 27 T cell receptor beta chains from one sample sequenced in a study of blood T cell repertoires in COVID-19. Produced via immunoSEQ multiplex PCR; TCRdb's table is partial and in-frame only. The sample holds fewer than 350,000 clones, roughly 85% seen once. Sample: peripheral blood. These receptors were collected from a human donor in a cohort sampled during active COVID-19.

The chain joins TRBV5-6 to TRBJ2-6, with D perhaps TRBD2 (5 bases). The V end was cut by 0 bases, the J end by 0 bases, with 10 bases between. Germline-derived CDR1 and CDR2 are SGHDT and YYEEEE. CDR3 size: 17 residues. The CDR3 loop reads CASSLVPGGSGANVLTF. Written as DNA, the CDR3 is TGTGCCAGCAGCTTGGTTCCCGGAGGCTCTGGGGCCAACGTCCTGACTTTC.

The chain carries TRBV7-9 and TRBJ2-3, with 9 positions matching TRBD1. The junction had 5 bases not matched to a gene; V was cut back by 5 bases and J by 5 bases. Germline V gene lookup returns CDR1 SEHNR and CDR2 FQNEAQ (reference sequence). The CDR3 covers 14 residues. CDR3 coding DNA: TGTGCCAGCAGCCGAGGACAGGGGAAAGATACGCAGTATTTT. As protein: CASSRGQGKDTQYF.

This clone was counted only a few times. The CDR3 nucleotides read TGTGCCAGTAGTATCGGCGGGACAGGGAGGACCTACAATGAGCAGTTCTTC. Translating it yields CASSIGGTGRTYNEQFF. The chain couples TRBV19 to TRBJ2-1; 9 bases map to TRBD1. Per the germline V gene, CDR1 is LNHDA and CDR2 is SQIVND (reference sequence). The ends lost 3 bases at V and 2 bases at J; junction bases unmatched: 8. This CDR3 has 17 residues.

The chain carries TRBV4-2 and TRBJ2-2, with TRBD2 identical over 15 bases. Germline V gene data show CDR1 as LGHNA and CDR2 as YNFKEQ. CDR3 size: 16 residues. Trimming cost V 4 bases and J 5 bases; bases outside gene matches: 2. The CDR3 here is CASSPGTSGGTGELFF. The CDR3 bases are TGTGCCAGCAGCCCCGGGACTAGCGGGGGGACCGGGGAGCTGTTTTTT.

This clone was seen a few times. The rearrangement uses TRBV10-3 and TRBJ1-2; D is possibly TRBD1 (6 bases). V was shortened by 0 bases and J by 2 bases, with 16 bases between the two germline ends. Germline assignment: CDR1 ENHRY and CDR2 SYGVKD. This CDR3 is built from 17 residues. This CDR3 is CAISESQLHRVNYGYTF. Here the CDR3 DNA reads TGTGCCATCAGTGAGTCCCAATTGCACAGGGTGAACTATGGCTACACCTTC.

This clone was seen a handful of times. CDR3 DNA sequence: TGTGCCAGCAGCGTAATCGCAGGGTCTGGAAACACCATATATTTT. As protein: CASSVIAGSGNTIYF. J is TRBJ1-3 and V is TRBV9, with D perhaps TRBD1 (5 bases). V dropped 1 base and J dropped 1 base, with 9 bases sitting between them. This CDR3 region has 15 residues. Germline CDR1 reads SGDLS; CDR2 reads YYNGEE.

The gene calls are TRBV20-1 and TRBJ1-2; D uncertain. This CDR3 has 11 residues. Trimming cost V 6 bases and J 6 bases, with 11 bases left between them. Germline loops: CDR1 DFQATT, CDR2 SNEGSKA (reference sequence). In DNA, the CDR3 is TGCAGTGCCACCGCCGAGGATGGCTACACCTTC. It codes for CSATAEDGYTF.

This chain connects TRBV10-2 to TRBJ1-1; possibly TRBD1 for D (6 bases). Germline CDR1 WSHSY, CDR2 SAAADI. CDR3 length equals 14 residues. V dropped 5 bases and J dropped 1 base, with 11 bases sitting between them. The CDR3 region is CASSTGTRNTEAFF. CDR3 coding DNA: TGCGCCAGCAGTACCGGGACACGGAACACTGAAGCTTTCTTT.

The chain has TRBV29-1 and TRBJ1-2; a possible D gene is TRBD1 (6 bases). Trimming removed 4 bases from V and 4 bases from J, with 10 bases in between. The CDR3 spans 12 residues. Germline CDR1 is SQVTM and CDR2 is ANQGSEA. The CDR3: CSVVLTGYGYTF. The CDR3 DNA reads TGCAGCGTTGTTCTGACAGGCTATGGCTACACCTTC.

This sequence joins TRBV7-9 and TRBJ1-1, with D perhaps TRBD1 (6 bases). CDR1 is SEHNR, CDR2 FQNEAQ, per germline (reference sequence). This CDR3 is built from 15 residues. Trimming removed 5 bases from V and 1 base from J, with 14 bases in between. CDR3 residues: CASSPKGGQNTEAFF. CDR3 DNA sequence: TGTGCCAGCAGCCCGAAAGGGGGTCAGAACACTGAAGCTTTCTTT.

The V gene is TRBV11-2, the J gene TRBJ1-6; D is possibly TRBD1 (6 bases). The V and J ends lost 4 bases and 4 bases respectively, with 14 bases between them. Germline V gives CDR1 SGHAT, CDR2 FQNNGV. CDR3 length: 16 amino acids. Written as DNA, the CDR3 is TGTGCCAGCAGCTCAAGCCCACAGGGATATAATTCACCCCTCCACTTT. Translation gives CASSSSPQGYNSPLHF.

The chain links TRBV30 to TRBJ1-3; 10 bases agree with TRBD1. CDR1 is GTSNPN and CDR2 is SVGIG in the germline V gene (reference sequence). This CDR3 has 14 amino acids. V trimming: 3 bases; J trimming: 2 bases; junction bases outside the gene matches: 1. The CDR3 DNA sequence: TGTGCCTGGAGAGGGACAGGGGCTGGAAACACCATATATTTT. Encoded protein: CAWRGTGAGNTIYF.

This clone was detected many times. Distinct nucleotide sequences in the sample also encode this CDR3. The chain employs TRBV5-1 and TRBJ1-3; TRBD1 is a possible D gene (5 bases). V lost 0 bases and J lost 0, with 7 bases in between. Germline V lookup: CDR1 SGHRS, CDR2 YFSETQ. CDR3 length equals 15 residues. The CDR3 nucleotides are TGCGCCAGCAGCTTGGGGGGCCTCTCTGGAAACACCATATATTTT. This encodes CASSLGGLSGNTIYF.

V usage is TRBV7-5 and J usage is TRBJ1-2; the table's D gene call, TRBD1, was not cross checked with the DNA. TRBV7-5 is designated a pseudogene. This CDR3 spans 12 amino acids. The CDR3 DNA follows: TGTGTCAGAAGCTTAGACACCGGAGACAGGGACTTC. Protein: CVRSLDTGDRDF.

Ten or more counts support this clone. The CDR3 loop reads CASSLSTRVDSPLHF. The CDR3 region has the DNA TGTGCCAGCAGCTTATCGACCCGGGTGGATTCACCCCTCCACTTT. The V and J genes are TRBV11-2 and TRBJ1-6; D not resolved. Per germline, CDR1 SGHAT and CDR2 FQNNGV. The CDR3 covers 15 residues. Trimming took off 2 bases at V and 8 bases at J, with 13 bases between the two ends.

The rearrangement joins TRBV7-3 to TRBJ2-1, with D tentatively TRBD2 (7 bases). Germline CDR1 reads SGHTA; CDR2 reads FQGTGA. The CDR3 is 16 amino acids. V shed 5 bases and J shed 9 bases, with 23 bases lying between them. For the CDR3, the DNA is TGTGCCAGCAGCCCAGGAGGGGGGGCCGGTATTGGTGAGCAGTTCTTC. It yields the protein CASSPGGGAGIGEQFF.

The CDR3 DNA reads TGTGCCAGCATCAGTATTTCGTCGGGTCAGCCCCAGCATTTT. Translation gives CASISISSGQPQHF. V gene TRBV28 combines with J gene TRBJ1-5, with D hard to call. The length of the CDR3 is 14 residues. Per the germline V gene, CDR1 is MDHEN and CDR2 is SYDVKM. Trimming stripped 7 bases from V and 6 bases from J, with 16 bases between.

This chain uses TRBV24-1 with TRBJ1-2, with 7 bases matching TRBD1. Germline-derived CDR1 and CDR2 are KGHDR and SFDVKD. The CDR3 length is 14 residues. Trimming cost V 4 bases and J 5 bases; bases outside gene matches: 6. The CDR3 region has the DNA TGTGCCACCAGTGACTTTGACAGGGATTATGGCTACACCTTC. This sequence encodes CATSDFDRDYGYTF.

In DNA form, the CDR3 reads TGCGCCAGCAGCCAAGACGTAGCGGGGGGGCGCAATGAGCAGTTCTTC. It encodes CASSQDVAGGRNEQFF. The rearrangement joins TRBV4-1 to TRBJ2-1, with 11 bases fitting TRBD2. There are 16 residues in the CDR3. The trim removed 0 bases at V and 6 bases at J, leaving 4 bases unmatched. The germline CDR1 and CDR2 sequences are MGHRA and YSYEKL.

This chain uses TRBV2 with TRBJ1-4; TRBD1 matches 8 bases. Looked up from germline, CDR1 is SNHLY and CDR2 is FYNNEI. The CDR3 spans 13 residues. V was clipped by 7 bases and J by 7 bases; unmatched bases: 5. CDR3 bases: TGTGCCAGCATATCAGGGGGCGGTGAAAAACTGTTTTTT. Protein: CASISGGGEKLFF.

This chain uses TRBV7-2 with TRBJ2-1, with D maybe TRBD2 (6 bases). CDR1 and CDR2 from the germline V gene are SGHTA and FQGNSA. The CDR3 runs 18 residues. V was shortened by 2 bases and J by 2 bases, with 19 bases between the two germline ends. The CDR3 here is CASSLKGGGRVTYNEQFF. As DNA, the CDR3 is TGTGCCAGCAGCTTAAAGGGAGGAGGGCGGGTCACCTACAATGAGCAGTTCTTC.

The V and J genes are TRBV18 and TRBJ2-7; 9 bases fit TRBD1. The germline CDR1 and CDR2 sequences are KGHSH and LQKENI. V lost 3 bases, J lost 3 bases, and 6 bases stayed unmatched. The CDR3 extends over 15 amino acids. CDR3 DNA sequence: TGTGCCAGCTCACCCGGACAGGGGTCTTTCTACGAGCAGTACTTC. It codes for CASSPGQGSFYEQYF.

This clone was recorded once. The CDR3 loop is CASSSGGPRSTEAFF. The CDR3 DNA reads TGTGCCAGCAGCTCAGGGGGCCCTAGGTCCACTGAAGCTTTCTTT. This chain connects TRBV9 to TRBJ1-1; 8 bases are shared with TRBD1. V dropped 4 bases and J dropped 4; count of bases not matched to a gene: 9. Germline V lookup: CDR1 SGDLS, CDR2 YYNGEE. This CDR3 spans 15 amino acids.

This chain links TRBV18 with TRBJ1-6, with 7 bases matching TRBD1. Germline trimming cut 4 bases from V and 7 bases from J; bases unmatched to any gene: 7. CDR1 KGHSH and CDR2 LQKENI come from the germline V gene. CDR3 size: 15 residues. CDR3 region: CASSQGTERNSPLHF. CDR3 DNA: TGTGCCAGCTCACAGGGGACAGAGAGGAATTCACCCCTCCACTTT.

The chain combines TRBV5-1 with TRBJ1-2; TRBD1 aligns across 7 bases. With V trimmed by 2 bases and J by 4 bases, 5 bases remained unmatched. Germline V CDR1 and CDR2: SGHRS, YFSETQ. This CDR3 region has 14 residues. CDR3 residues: CASSLGQARYGYTF. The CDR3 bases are TGCGCCAGCAGCTTAGGACAGGCCCGCTATGGCTACACCTTC.

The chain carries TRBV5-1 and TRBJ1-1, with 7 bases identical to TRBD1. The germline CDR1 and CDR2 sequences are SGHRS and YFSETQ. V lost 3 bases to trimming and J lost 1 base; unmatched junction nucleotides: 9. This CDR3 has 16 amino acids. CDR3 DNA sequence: TGCGCCAGCAGCTCGGTAACAGGGGCACCGAACACTGAAGCTTTCTTT. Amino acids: CASSSVTGAPNTEAFF. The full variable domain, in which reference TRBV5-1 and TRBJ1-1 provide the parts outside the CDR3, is KAGVTQTPRYLIKTRGQQVTLSCSPISGHRSVSWYQQTPGQGLQFLFEYFSETQRNKGNFPGRFSGRQFSNSRSEMNVSTLELGDSALYLCASSSVTGAPNTEAFFGQGTRLTVV.

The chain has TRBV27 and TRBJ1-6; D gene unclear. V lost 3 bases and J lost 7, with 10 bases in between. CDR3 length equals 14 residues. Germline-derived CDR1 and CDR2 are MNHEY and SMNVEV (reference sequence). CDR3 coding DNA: TGTGCCAGCAGTTTTAAGGGAGTAAATTCACCCCTCCACTTT. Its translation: CASSFKGVNSPLHF.